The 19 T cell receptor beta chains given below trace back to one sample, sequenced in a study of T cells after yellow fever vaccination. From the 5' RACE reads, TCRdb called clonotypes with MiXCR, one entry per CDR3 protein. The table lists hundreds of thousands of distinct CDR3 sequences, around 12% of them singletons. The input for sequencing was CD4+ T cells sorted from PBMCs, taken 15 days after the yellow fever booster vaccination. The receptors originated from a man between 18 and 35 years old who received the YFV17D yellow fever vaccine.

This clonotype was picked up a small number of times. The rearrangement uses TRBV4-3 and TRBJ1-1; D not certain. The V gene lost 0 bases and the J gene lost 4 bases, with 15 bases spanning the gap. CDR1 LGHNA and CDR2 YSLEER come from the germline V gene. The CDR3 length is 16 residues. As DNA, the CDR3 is TGCGCCAGCAGCCAAGAGAGGGTAGCCTATGGCACTGAAGCTTTCTTT. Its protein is CASSQERVAYGTEAFF.

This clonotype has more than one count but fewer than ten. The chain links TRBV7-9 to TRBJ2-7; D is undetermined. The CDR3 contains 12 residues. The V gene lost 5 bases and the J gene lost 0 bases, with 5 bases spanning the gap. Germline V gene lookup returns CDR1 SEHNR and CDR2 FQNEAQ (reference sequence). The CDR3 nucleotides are TGTGCCAGCAGCGTCGACTCCTACGAGCAGTACTTC. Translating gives CASSVDSYEQYF.

CDR3 bases: TGTGCCAGCAGCCCCACCGGGATACCAAAAGAGACCCAGTACTTC. Translated, it gives CASSPTGIPKETQYF. V usage is TRBV7-3 and J usage is TRBJ2-5, with a possible D match to TRBD2 (5 bases). The CDR3 sequence is 15 residues long. Germline V gene data show CDR1 as SGHTA and CDR2 as FQGTGA. Trimming took 5 bases from V and 3 from J, leaving 16 bases between them.

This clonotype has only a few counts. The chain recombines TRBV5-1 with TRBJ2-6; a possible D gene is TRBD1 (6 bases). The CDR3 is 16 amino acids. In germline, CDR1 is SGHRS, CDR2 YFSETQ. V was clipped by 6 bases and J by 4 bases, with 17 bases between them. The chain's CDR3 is CASNSGARAGANVLTF. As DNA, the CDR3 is TGCGCCAGCAATTCAGGGGCGCGGGCCGGGGCCAACGTCCTGACTTTC.

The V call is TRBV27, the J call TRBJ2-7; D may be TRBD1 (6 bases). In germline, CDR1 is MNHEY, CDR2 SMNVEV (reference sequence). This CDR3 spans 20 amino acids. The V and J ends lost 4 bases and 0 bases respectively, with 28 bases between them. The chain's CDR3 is CASSSCPQGLRTQSSYEQYV. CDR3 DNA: TGTGCCAGCAGTTCTTGCCCCCAGGGGTTAAGGACTCAGAGCTCCTACGAGCAGTACGTC.

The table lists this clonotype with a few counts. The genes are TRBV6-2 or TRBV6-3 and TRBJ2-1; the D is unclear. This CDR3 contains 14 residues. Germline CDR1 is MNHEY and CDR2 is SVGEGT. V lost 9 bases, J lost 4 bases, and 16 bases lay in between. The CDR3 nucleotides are TGTGCCAGTTATCGTAACGCCGGTTACAATGAGCAGTTCTTC. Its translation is CASYRNAGYNEQFF.

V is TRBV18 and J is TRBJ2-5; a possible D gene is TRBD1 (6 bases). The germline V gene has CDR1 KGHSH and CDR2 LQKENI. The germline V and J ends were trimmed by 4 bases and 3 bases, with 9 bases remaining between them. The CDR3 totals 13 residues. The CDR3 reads CASSRGQKETQYF. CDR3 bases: TGTGCCAGCTCACGTGGACAGAAAGAGACCCAGTACTTC.

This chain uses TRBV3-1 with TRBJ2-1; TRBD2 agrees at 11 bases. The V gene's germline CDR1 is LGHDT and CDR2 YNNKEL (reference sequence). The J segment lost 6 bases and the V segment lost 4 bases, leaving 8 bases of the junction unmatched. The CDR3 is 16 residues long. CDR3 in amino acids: CASSLMTSGEFNEQFF. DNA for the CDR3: TGTGCCAGCAGCCTAATGACTAGCGGGGAATTCAATGAGCAGTTCTTC.

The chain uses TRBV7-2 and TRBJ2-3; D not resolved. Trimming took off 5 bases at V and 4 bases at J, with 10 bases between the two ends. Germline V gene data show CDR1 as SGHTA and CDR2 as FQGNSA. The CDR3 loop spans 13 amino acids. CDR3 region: CASSLRVADTQYF. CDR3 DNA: TGTGCCAGCAGCCTCCGTGTTGCAGATACGCAGTATTTT.

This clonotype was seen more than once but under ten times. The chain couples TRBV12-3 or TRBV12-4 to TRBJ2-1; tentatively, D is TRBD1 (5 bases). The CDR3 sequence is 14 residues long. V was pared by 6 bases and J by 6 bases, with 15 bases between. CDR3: CASRLWTPLNEQFF. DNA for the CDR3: TGTGCCAGCAGACTCTGGACACCCCTCAATGAGCAGTTCTTC.

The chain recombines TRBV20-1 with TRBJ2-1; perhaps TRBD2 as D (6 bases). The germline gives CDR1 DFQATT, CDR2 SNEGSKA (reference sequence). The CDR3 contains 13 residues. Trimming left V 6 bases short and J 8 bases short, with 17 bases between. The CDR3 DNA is TGCAGTGCCGTACTAGCAACTAAGGATGAGCAGTTCTTC. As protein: CSAVLATKDEQFF.

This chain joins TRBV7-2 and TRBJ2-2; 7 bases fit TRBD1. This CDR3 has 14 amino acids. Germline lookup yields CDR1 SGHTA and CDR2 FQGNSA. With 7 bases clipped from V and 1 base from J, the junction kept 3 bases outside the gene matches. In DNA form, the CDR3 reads TGTGCCAGCATCCGGGACAGGAACACCGGGGAGCTGTTTTTT. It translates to CASIRDRNTGELFF.

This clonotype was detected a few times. In DNA form, the CDR3 reads TGTGCCAGCAGCTCCCCCAGGACTTCTCCGGACATTCAGTACTTC. It encodes CASSSPRTSPDIQYF. The chain employs TRBV7-2 and TRBJ2-4, with D perhaps matching TRBD2 (5 bases). CDR1 SGHTA and CDR2 FQGNSA come from the germline V gene. The V and J ends lost 4 bases and 8 bases respectively, with 18 bases between them. This CDR3 region has 15 residues. The full variable domain, rest sourced from reference TRBV7-2 and TRBJ2-4, is GAGVSQSPSNKVTEKGKDVELRCDPISGHTALYWYRQSLGQGLEFLIYFQGNSAPDKSGLPSDRFSAERTGGSVSTLTIQRTQQEDSAVYLCASSSPRTSPDIQYFGAGTRLSVL.

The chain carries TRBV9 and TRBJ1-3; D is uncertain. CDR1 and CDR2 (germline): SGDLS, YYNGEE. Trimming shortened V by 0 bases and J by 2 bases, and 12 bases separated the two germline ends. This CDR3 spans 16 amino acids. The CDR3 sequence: CASSVATSRTGNTIYF. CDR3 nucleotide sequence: TGTGCCAGCAGCGTAGCTACATCCCGCACTGGAAACACCATATATTTT. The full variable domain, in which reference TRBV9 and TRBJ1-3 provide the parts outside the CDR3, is DSGVTQTPKHLITATGQRVTLRCSPRSGDLSVYWYQQSLDQGLQFLIQYYNGEERAKGNILERFSAQQFPDLHSELNLSSLELGDSALYFCASSVATSRTGNTIYFGEGSWLTVV.

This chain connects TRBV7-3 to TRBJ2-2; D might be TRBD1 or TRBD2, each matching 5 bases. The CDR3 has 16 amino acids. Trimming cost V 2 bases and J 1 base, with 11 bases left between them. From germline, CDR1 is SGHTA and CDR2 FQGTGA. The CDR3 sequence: CASSLVGGLNTGELFF. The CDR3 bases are TGTGCCAGCAGCTTAGTTGGGGGTTTGAACACCGGGGAGCTGTTTTTT. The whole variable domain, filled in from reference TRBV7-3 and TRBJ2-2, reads GAGVSQTPSNKVTEKGKYVELRCDPISGHTALYWYRQSLGQGPEFLIYFQGTGAADDSGLPNDRFFAVRPEGSVSTLKIQRTERGDSAVYLCASSLVGGLNTGELFFGEGSRLTVL.

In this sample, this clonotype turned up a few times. The chain's CDR3 is CASSGGAQETQYF. The CDR3 DNA is TGTGCCAGTAGCGGGGGGGCCCAAGAGACCCAGTACTTC. This chain links TRBV10-3 with TRBJ2-5; 11 bases map to TRBD2. Unmatched junction bases numbered 2, after V lost 10 bases and J lost 1 base. Germline V gene data show CDR1 as ENHRY and CDR2 as SYGVKD. The CDR3 loop spans 13 amino acids.

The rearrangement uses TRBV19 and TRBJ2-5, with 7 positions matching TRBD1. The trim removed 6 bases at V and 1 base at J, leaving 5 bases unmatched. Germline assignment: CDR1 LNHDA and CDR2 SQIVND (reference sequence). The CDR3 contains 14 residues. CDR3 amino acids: CASSVDRLQETQYF. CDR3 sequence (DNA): TGTGCCAGTAGCGTGGACAGGCTCCAAGAGACCCAGTACTTC.

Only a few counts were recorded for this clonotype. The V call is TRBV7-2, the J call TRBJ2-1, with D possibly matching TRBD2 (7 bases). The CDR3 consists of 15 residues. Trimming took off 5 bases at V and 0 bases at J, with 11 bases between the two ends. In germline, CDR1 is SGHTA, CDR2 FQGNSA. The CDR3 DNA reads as TGTGCCAGCAGCGCCGGGGGGCTCTCCTACAATGAGCAGTTCTTC. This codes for CASSAGGLSYNEQFF.

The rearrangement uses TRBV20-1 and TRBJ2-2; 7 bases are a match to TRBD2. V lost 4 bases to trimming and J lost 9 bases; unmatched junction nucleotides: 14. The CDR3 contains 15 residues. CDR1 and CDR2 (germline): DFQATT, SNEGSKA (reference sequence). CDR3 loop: CSATPKSGGGRELFF. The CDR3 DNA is TGCAGTGCTACCCCGAAGTCTGGCGGGGGTAGGGAGCTGTTTTTT.